The 28 T cell receptor beta chains listed next were all sequenced from one sample in a study of shared clonotypes between healthy human individuals. TCRdb's table, derived via immunoSEQ multiplex PCR, lists solely in-frame clones and lacks some. The table lists about 340,000 clones, roughly 80% of them singletons. Sequences were obtained from memory CD4+ T cells sorted from blood. Indicated subset: CD45RA-negative fraction. These receptors came from a man aged 30-40 years in good health.

The chain couples TRBV27 to TRBJ2-5, with TRBD2 matching over 8 bases. Trimming took 6 bases from V and 4 from J; bases not matched to a gene: 10. Germline lookup yields CDR1 MNHEY and CDR2 SMNVEV (reference sequence). The CDR3 sequence is 15 residues long. The chain's CDR3 is CASRYAGGGSETQYF. CDR3 DNA: TGTGCCAGCAGATATGCGGGGGGAGGTTCAGAGACCCAGTACTTC.

This chain links TRBV19 with TRBJ2-5; D is uncertain. CDR3 length: 13 residues. The ends were cut back, 1 base at V and 5 bases at J, with 8 bases in the middle. The germline gives CDR1 LNHDA, CDR2 SQIVND (reference sequence). The CDR3 DNA reads TGTGCCAGTAGTATAGGAGGCGAGGAGACCCAGTACTTC. Encoded protein: CASSIGGEETQYF.

The V gene is TRBV10-3, the J gene TRBJ2-5; 9 bases align to TRBD2. The CDR3 has 14 residues. The trim removed 6 bases at V and 7 bases at J, leaving 9 bases unmatched. Germline V gene lookup returns CDR1 ENHRY and CDR2 SYGVKD. CDR3 loop: CAIRDLGAGGTQYF. CDR3 in DNA: TGTGCCATCAGGGACCTAGGAGCGGGAGGGACCCAGTACTTC.

The V and J genes are TRBV2 and TRBJ2-7, with TRBD2 matching over 9 bases. Germline V gene sequence: CDR1 SNHLY, CDR2 FYNNEI. The ends lost 4 bases at V and 2 bases at J; junction bases unmatched: 9. This CDR3 is built from 16 residues. The CDR3: CASSVIALAGAYEQYF. DNA for the CDR3: TGTGCCAGCAGTGTCATCGCCTTAGCGGGGGCCTACGAGCAGTACTTC.

The gene calls are TRBV7-2 and TRBJ2-5; D unclear. The CDR3 extends over 13 amino acids. Germline CDR1 is SGHTA and CDR2 is FQGNSA. V lost 1 base and J 5 bases, leaving 8 bases between the germline ends. The CDR3 reads CASSLEAEETQYF. DNA for the CDR3: TGTGCCAGCAGCTTAGAGGCAGAGGAGACCCAGTACTTC.

The chain couples TRBV7-2 to TRBJ1-2; 9 bases are a match to TRBD1. Trimming took 5 bases from V and 8 from J; bases not matched to a gene: 9. Germline values: CDR1 SGHTA, CDR2 FQGNSA. The CDR3 length is 14 residues. For the CDR3, the DNA is TGTGCCAGCAGCCCCAGGGACAGGGTATACGGCTACACCTTC. Encoded protein: CASSPRDRVYGYTF. The full variable domain, completed using reference TRBV7-2 and TRBJ1-2, is GAGVSQSPSNKVTEKGKDVELRCDPISGHTALYWYRQSLGQGLEFLIYFQGNSAPDKSGLPSDRFSAERTGGSVSTLTIQRTQQEDSAVYLCASSPRDRVYGYTFGSGTRLTVV.

The chain combines TRBV5-1 with TRBJ2-3, with 11 bases identical to TRBD2. The CDR3 loop spans 17 amino acids. Germline V gene lookup returns CDR1 SGHRS and CDR2 YFSETQ. The V segment lost 4 bases and the J segment 6 bases; nucleotides outside the gene matches: 13. The CDR3 loop reads CASSRGTSGRTGDTQYF. The DNA for the CDR3 is TGCGCCAGCAGCCGCGGGACTAGCGGACGGACTGGGGATACGCAGTATTTT.

This sequence joins TRBV5-4 and TRBJ1-1, with TRBD1 matching 9 bases. Germline trimming cut 5 bases from V and 6 bases from J; bases unmatched to any gene: 8. Germline V lookup: CDR1 SGHNT, CDR2 YYREEE (reference sequence). This CDR3 has 14 residues. The CDR3 DNA follows: TGTGCCAGCAGGGTGGACAGGGGAAGCGCTGAAGCTTTCTTT. It translates to CASRVDRGSAEAFF.

This chain connects TRBV6-5 to TRBJ1-6; a possible D gene is TRBD1 (6 bases). This CDR3 region has 12 residues. V lost 7 bases and J lost 5, with 6 bases in between. Germline V gene lookup returns CDR1 MNHEY and CDR2 SVGAGI. CDR3 in DNA: TGTGCCAGCAAGGGGGATAATTCACCCCTCCACTTT. Translated: CASKGDNSPLHF.

The gene calls are TRBV5-5 and TRBJ2-5; D might be TRBD2 (5 bases). Germline-derived CDR1 and CDR2 are SGHKS and YYEKEE (reference sequence). The CDR3 totals 15 residues. Trimming pared 4 bases from V and 3 bases from J, leaving 16 bases between. The CDR3 region has the DNA TGTGCCAGCAGCCCGACTGGACTGATTAAAGAGACCCAGTACTTC. Amino acids: CASSPTGLIKETQYF.

Note on this clone: Distinct nucleotide sequences in the sample also encode this CDR3. The V gene is TRBV11-2, the J gene TRBJ2-7; no clear D gene. V lost 0 bases and J lost 3, with 3 bases in between. Germline CDR1 and CDR2: SGHAT and FQNNGV. The CDR3 extends over 12 amino acids. CDR3 sequence (DNA): TGTGCCAGCAGCTTAGATCGCTACGAGCAGTACTTC. This encodes CASSLDRYEQYF.

The V gene is TRBV28, the J gene TRBJ2-3; perhaps TRBD2 as D (5 bases). The CDR3 is 14 amino acids. V lost 3 bases and J lost 2, with 9 bases in between. The germline V gene encodes CDR1 MDHEN and CDR2 SYDVKM. The CDR3 DNA reads as TGTGCCAGCAGTTTCGGGGTAAACACAGATACGCAGTATTTT. This encodes CASSFGVNTDTQYF.

The V call is TRBV5-8, the J call TRBJ1-1; D not resolved. The CDR3 loop spans 12 amino acids. With 7 bases removed from V and 5 bases from J, the gap between germline ends came to 12 bases. Germline V gene data show CDR1 as SGHTS and CDR2 as YDEGEE. The CDR3 is CASGASRTEAFF. The CDR3 DNA reads TGTGCCAGCGGCGCTTCCCGGACTGAAGCTTTCTTT.

This clone appeared a single time. V and J are TRBV5-7 and TRBJ1-2; no firm D call. TRBV5-7 is reported as an ORF; its role is uncertain. The CDR3 spans 15 residues. Trimming cost V 2 bases and J 1 base, with 12 bases left between them. The CDR3 DNA sequence: TGTGCCAGCAGCTTCAATAGTCCGATTAACTATGGCTACACCTTC. Its translation is CASSFNSPINYGYTF.

The genes are TRBV10-3 and TRBJ2-3; D perhaps matches TRBD2 (6 bases). V was shortened by 2 bases and J by 1 base, with 25 bases between the two germline ends. This CDR3 has 20 residues. Germline values: CDR1 ENHRY, CDR2 SYGVKD. The CDR3 reads CAISERPAGNRPVGTDTQYF. CDR3 bases: TGTGCCATCAGTGAGCGCCCAGCGGGCAACAGGCCGGTGGGCACAGATACGCAGTATTTT.

The J gene is TRBJ1-3, the V gene TRBV2; D ambiguous. Trimming took off 2 bases at V and 8 bases at J, with 13 bases between the two ends. The CDR3 is 14 amino acids. The germline CDR1 and CDR2 sequences are SNHLY and FYNNEI. The DNA for the CDR3 is TGTGCCAGCAGTGAAAACAGAGTAGGCTACACCATATATTTT. This encodes CASSENRVGYTIYF.

As for this clone: At the DNA level, this CDR3 is encoded by other sequences in the same sample as well. The CDR3 nucleotides are TGTGCCAGCAGTTTTAGGGGGGGGTCGAGGAATGAGCAGTTCTTC. Encoded protein: CASSFRGGSRNEQFF. V is TRBV28 and J is TRBJ2-1; possibly TRBD2 for D (7 bases). The CDR3 runs 15 residues. The germline CDR1 and CDR2 sequences are MDHEN and SYDVKM. Trimming shortened V by 3 bases and J by 7 bases, and 16 bases separated the two germline ends. Combining the CDR3 with reference TRBV28 and TRBJ2-1 gives the whole variable domain DVKVTQSSRYLVKRTGEKVFLECVQDMDHENMFWYRQDPGLGLRLIYFSYDVKMKEKGDIPEGYSVSREKKERFSLILESASTNQTSMYLCASSFRGGSRNEQFFGPGTRLTVL.

V gene TRBV5-1 combines with J gene TRBJ1-4, with 9 bases matching TRBD1. Germline CDR1 reads SGHRS; CDR2 reads YFSETQ. V lost 4 bases, J lost 6 bases, and 10 bases stayed unmatched. CDR3 length: 16 residues. CDR3 residues: CASSLLPGQGDEKLFF. Written as DNA, the CDR3 is TGCGCCAGCAGCCTACTCCCGGGACAGGGAGATGAAAAACTGTTTTTT. Full variable domain (outside the CDR3, taken from reference TRBV5-1 and TRBJ1-4): KAGVTQTPRYLIKTRGQQVTLSCSPISGHRSVSWYQQTPGQGLQFLFEYFSETQRNKGNFPGRFSGRQFSNSRSEMNVSTLELGDSALYLCASSLLPGQGDEKLFFGSGTQLSVL.

The rearrangement joins TRBV7-3 to TRBJ2-1, with 11 bases identical to TRBD2. The CDR3 contains 15 residues. The germline V gene encodes CDR1 SGHTA and CDR2 FQGTGA. With V trimmed by 4 bases and J by 6 bases, 5 bases remained unmatched. The DNA for the CDR3 is TGTGCCAGCAGCTCCCCAGGACTAGCGGGCAATGAGCAGTTCTTC. The encoded protein is CASSSPGLAGNEQFF.

V gene TRBV5-1 combines with J gene TRBJ2-3, with D possibly TRBD2 on 5 matching bases. CDR1 SGHRS and CDR2 YFSETQ come from the germline V gene. The CDR3 is made up of 14 amino acids. The ends were cut back, 3 bases at V and 2 bases at J, with 10 bases in the middle. The DNA of the CDR3 is TGCGCCAGCAGCTCCCGGACTTACACAGATACGCAGTATTTT. It translates to CASSSRTYTDTQYF.

CDR3 in amino acids: CASSSLGRGIEAFF. As DNA, the CDR3 is TGTGCCAGCAGCTCCCTCGGGCGCGGCATAGAAGCTTTCTTT. The gene calls are TRBV5-5 and TRBJ1-1; unclear D gene. V was pared by 3 bases and J by 8 bases, with 17 bases between. CDR3 size: 14 residues. CDR1 is SGHKS and CDR2 is YYEKEE in the germline V gene (reference sequence).

The DNA for the CDR3 is TGTGCCAGCAGCGTACTAGCAGATCCCCGAGAGACCCAGTACTTC. Its translation is CASSVLADPRETQYF. The chain has TRBV9 and TRBJ2-5; tentatively, D is TRBD2 (5 bases). The V and J ends lost 1 base and 4 bases respectively, with 14 bases between them. CDR1 SGDLS and CDR2 YYNGEE come from the germline V gene. The CDR3 has 15 amino acids.

DNA for the CDR3: TGTGCCAGCTCACCACTCAGATCTCGGGAGACCCAGTACTTC. Translation: CASSPLRSRETQYF. This sequence joins TRBV18 and TRBJ2-5; D remains unclear. V gave up 1 base and J gave up 5 bases, with 11 bases separating them. CDR3 length equals 14 residues. Germline V gives CDR1 KGHSH, CDR2 LQKENI.

The rearrangement uses TRBV14 and TRBJ1-1; D is possibly TRBD1 (6 bases). Germline V lookup: CDR1 SGHDN, CDR2 FVKESK. This CDR3 comprises 14 residues. V gave up 4 bases and J gave up 5 bases, with 14 bases separating them. CDR3 amino acids: CASSRGLLGTEAFF. DNA for the CDR3: TGTGCCAGCAGCCGGGGGCTCCTCGGGACTGAAGCTTTCTTT. The full variable domain, completed using reference TRBV14 and TRBJ1-1, is EAGVTQFPSHSVIEKGQTVTLRCDPISGHDNLYWYRRVMGKEIKFLLHFVKESKQDESGMPNNRFLAERTGGTYSTLKVQPAELEDSGVYFCASSRGLLGTEAFFGQGTRLTVV.

The chain couples TRBV5-1 to TRBJ2-3; 12 positions agree with TRBD2. With V trimmed by 0 bases and J by 6 bases, 2 bases remained unmatched. The CDR3 contains 15 residues. Germline-derived CDR1 and CDR2 are SGHRS and YFSETQ. CDR3 nucleotide sequence: TGCGCCAGCAGCTTGGTCACTAGCGGGAGGGATACGCAGTATTTT. As protein: CASSLVTSGRDTQYF.

To note about this clone: One junction end does not reproduce the germline sequence, and a read error may be involved. The genes are TRBV7-7 and TRBJ2-3; D unclear. Germline V lookup: CDR1 SSHAT, CDR2 FNYEAQ (reference sequence). The CDR3 is made up of 15 amino acids. The CDR3 loop reads CASSLAPRVPDTQYF. The CDR3 region has the DNA TGTGCTAGCAGCTTAGCCCCCCGAGTCCCAGATACGCAGTATTTT.

The rearrangement links TRBV9 to TRBJ2-1; 7 bases are a match to TRBD2. The CDR3 consists of 16 residues. The J segment lost 3 bases and the V segment lost 0 bases, leaving 6 bases of the junction unmatched. Germline V gene sequence: CDR1 SGDLS, CDR2 YYNGEE. The CDR3 loop reads CASSVGPRTSYNEQFF. In nucleotides, the CDR3 is TGTGCCAGCAGCGTAGGACCTCGGACTAGCTACAATGAGCAGTTCTTC.

Here the CDR3 DNA reads TGTGCCAGCAGTTTGCTAGGGAACAGTAAACCCTACGAGCAGTACTTC. It specifies CASSLLGNSKPYEQYF. The chain uses TRBV28 and TRBJ2-7; D ambiguous. With 3 bases removed from V and 2 bases from J, the gap between germline ends came to 17 bases. Germline V CDR1 and CDR2: MDHEN, SYDVKM. This CDR3 comprises 16 residues.